This TCR beta chain was found in a study of cytomegalovirus exposure and HLA in healthy donors. General study findings and limits: Later, TCR association rates were found to vary by HLA locus, highest for DRB1 and lowest for HLA-C.

This CDR3 contains 13 residues. The V end lost 4 bases, the J end lost 0 bases, and 7 bases lay between the germline ends. CDR1 and CDR2 (germline): SQVTM, ANQGSEA. To note about this clone: The target antigen is unknown.

PCR amplification relied on 60 Vbeta primers (plus 13 Jbeta primers). Libraries were prepared by immunoSEQ multiplex PCR; TCRdb keeps only in-frame clonotypes and omits some of them. The data contain some 200,000 clones, approximately 80% of them singletons. This receptor was obtained from a female donor in good health and CMV-seronegative. The chain combines TRBV29-1 with TRBJ1-3, with D tentatively TRBD1 (5 bases). The sequencing sample was made of PBMCs. The CDR3: CSVGGGSGNTIYF. CDR3 sequence (DNA): TGCAGCGTTGGCGGGGGCTCTGGAAACACCATATATTTT. Drawing the rest from reference TRBV29-1 and TRBJ1-3, the complete variable domain is SAVISQKPSRDICQRGTSLTIQCQVDSQVTMMFWYRQQPGQSLTLIATANQGSEATYESGFVIDKFPISRPNLTFSTLTVSNMSPEDSSIYLCSVGGGSGNTIYFGEGSWLTVV.